The 12 T cell receptor beta chains listed next were all sequenced from one sample in a study of cytomegalovirus exposure and HLA in healthy donors. The PCR was carried out with 60 Vbeta primers and 13 Jbeta primers. The method was immunoSEQ multiplex PCR; TCRdb's version includes in-frame clones alone and lacks a portion of them. The sample includes about 130,000 clones, approximately 80% of them seen just once. Source material: PBMCs. These receptors all come from a woman between 18 and 29 years old in good health and CMV-seropositive.

This clone was counted once. The chain joins TRBV7-8 to TRBJ1-4; D possibly corresponds to TRBD1 (5 bases). Trimming shortened V by 4 bases and J by 5 bases, and 11 bases separated the two germline ends. This CDR3 contains 14 residues. Germline V gives CDR1 SGHVS, CDR2 FQNEAQ. The CDR3 loop is CASSSWGGNEKLFF. CDR3 DNA: TGTGCCAGCAGCTCGTGGGGGGGGAATGAAAAACTGTTTTTT.

The chain has TRBV9 and TRBJ1-6; D is possibly TRBD1 (6 bases). This CDR3 is 13 amino acids long. Per germline, CDR1 SGDLS and CDR2 YYNGEE. The germline V and J ends were trimmed by 6 bases and 9 bases, with 13 bases remaining between them. CDR3 nucleotide sequence: TGTGCCAGCAATGGGGGGGCCTTTTCACCCCTCCACTTT. Its translation is CASNGGAFSPLHF.

This clone has just one count. The chain's CDR3 is CAIRGQPQETQYF. Here the CDR3 DNA reads TGTGCCATCAGAGGACAGCCCCAAGAGACCCAGTACTTC. The chain couples TRBV10-3 to TRBJ2-5, with D tentatively TRBD1 (6 bases). The CDR3 sequence is 13 residues long. Trimming left V 6 bases short and J 1 base short, with 9 bases between. CDR1 is ENHRY, CDR2 SYGVKD, per germline.

The V call is TRBV11-2, the J call TRBJ1-4; D gene uncertain. This CDR3 region has 14 residues. CDR1 is SGHAT, CDR2 FQNNGV, per germline. V was trimmed by 5 bases and J by 8 bases, leaving 15 bases between them. For the CDR3, the DNA is TGTGCCAGCAGCCAGGCCGGGGTGGGGGAAAAACTGTTTTTT. Its protein product is CASSQAGVGEKLFF.

The rearrangement joins TRBV11-1 to TRBJ1-2, with 11 positions matching TRBD1. V lost 3 bases and J lost 3; bases outside the gene matches: 0. The CDR3 spans 14 residues. Germline V gene data show CDR1 as SGHAT and CDR2 as FQDESV (reference sequence). Written as DNA, the CDR3 is TGTGCCAGCAGCTTGGGACAGGGGGACTATGGCTACACCTTC. Translating gives CASSLGQGDYGYTF.

The CDR3 reads CASGGQAQETQYF. CDR3 sequence (DNA): TGTGCCAGCGGAGGACAGGCGCAAGAGACCCAGTACTTC. The chain links TRBV25-1 to TRBJ2-5; TRBD1 aligns across 7 bases. CDR1 and CDR2 from the germline V gene are MGHDK and SYGVNS. The CDR3 length is 13 residues. Trimming took 8 bases from V and 2 from J; bases not matched to a gene: 5.

The chain links TRBV6-1 to TRBJ1-5; TRBD1 might be the D (5 bases). The V gene lost 3 bases and the J gene lost 4 bases, with 10 bases spanning the gap. CDR1 and CDR2 from the germline V gene are MNHNS and SASEGT. The CDR3 totals 14 residues. The CDR3 bases are TGTGCCAGCAGTGAGGTATCAGGGAATCAGCCCCAGCATTTT. Amino acid sequence: CASSEVSGNQPQHF.

The table lists this clone with a few counts. V usage is TRBV27 and J usage is TRBJ2-3, with a weak D call TRBD2 (7 bases). Between the trimmed V and J ends, which lost 7 bases and 1 base, there was a span of 18 bases. Germline lookup yields CDR1 MNHEY and CDR2 SMNVEV (reference sequence). The CDR3 is 16 residues long. CDR3 sequence reads: CASTGPVGGRTDTQYF. In DNA form, the CDR3 reads TGTGCCAGCACGGGCCCTGTGGGGGGGCGCACAGATACGCAGTATTTT.

This rearrangement joins TRBV7-9 to TRBJ1-1; weak D call: TRBD1 (5 bases). In germline, CDR1 is SEHNR, CDR2 FQNEAQ (reference sequence). The CDR3 runs to 16 residues. Trimming removed 1 base at V and 0 bases at J, with 12 bases between. CDR3 DNA sequence: TGTGCCAGCAGCTTAGTAGGGGTGAGGATGAACACTGAAGCTTTCTTT. The encoded protein is CASSLVGVRMNTEAFF.

In DNA form, the CDR3 reads TGTGCCAGCAGCGTATACCCCCTGGGGGGGACAAACACCGGGGAGCTGTTTTTT. Protein product: CASSVYPLGGTNTGELFF. This chain uses TRBV9 with TRBJ2-2; maybe TRBD2 (7 bases). CDR3 length equals 18 residues. The V end was cut by 1 base, the J end by 2 bases, with 18 bases between. In germline, CDR1 is SGDLS, CDR2 YYNGEE.

The chain uses TRBV6-5 and TRBJ1-3; the D is unclear. This CDR3 is built from 14 residues. Trimming took off 7 bases at V and 2 bases at J, with 12 bases between the two ends. The germline V gene has CDR1 MNHEY and CDR2 SVGAGI. The CDR3 coding sequence is TGTGCCAGCACCCTTAGTTCTGCTGGAAACACCATATATTTT. It encodes CASTLSSAGNTIYF.

V usage is TRBV6-1 and J usage is TRBJ1-4; D not resolved. CDR1 MNHNS and CDR2 SASEGT come from the germline V gene. V was shortened by 6 bases and J by 3 bases, with 11 bases between the two germline ends. The CDR3 runs 14 residues. This CDR3 is CASRGLTANEKLFF. CDR3 bases: TGTGCCAGCAGGGGCCTTACGGCTAATGAAAAACTGTTTTTT.